The next 21 T cell receptor beta chains were all read from a single sample in a study of shared clonotypes between healthy human individuals. The repertoire was sequenced with immunoSEQ multiplex PCR; TCRdb's copy has only in-frame clones and lacks some. Of around 700,000 clones in the sample, about 90% are singletons; the top ten hold approximately 24%. Naive CD8 cells lacked CD45RO and underwent positive selection for CCR7, leaving out terminally differentiated effector memory CD45RA+ cells. Sequencing used naive CD8+ T cells sorted from blood. The receptors were sampled from a young man in good health.

CDR3 nucleotides: TGTGCCAGCAGCTTATATACAGGGAACACCGGGGAGCTGTTTTTT. Protein product: CASSLYTGNTGELFF. V usage is TRBV11-1 and J usage is TRBJ2-2, with D maybe TRBD1 (5 bases). The V gene lost 2 bases and the J gene lost 1 base, with 8 bases spanning the gap. CDR1 SGHAT and CDR2 FQDESV come from the germline V gene (reference sequence). The CDR3 is 15 residues long.

The V gene is TRBV28, the J gene TRBJ2-1; TRBD2 agrees at 13 bases. The CDR3 has 17 amino acids. CDR1 MDHEN and CDR2 SYDVKM come from the germline V gene. V dropped 5 bases and J dropped 0; count of bases not matched to a gene: 4. The CDR3 loop is CASSPLAGGTSYNEQFF. The CDR3 DNA reads as TGTGCCAGCAGTCCACTAGCGGGGGGGACCTCCTACAATGAGCAGTTCTTC.

The chain links TRBV5-1 to TRBJ1-2; TRBD1 matches at 7 bases. CDR3 length equals 16 residues. V shed 2 bases, J shed 0 bases, and the junction held 7 bases outside the gene matches. The germline V gene encodes CDR1 SGHRS and CDR2 YFSETQ. The CDR3 region has the DNA TGCGCCAGCAGCTTAACAGGGGTCGGGGCTAACTATGGCTACACCTTC. It is translated as CASSLTGVGANYGYTF.

The rearrangement links TRBV7-2 to TRBJ2-7; 10 positions match TRBD2. Per the germline V gene, CDR1 is SGHTA and CDR2 is FQGNSA. The CDR3 loop spans 16 amino acids. The junction had 10 bases not matched to a gene; V was cut back by 5 bases and J by 3 bases. Here the CDR3 reads CASSPRLAGYDYEQYF. The CDR3 nucleotides read TGTGCCAGCAGCCCTCGACTAGCGGGTTATGACTACGAGCAGTACTTC. Together with reference TRBV7-2 and TRBJ2-7, the CDR3 gives the full variable domain: GAGVSQSPSNKVTEKGKDVELRCDPISGHTALYWYRQSLGQGLEFLIYFQGNSAPDKSGLPSDRFSAERTGGSVSTLTIQRTQQEDSAVYLCASSPRLAGYDYEQYFGPGTRLTVT.

This clone came up a few times. The genes are TRBV7-2 and TRBJ2-7, with D unclear. This CDR3 has 15 amino acids. Germline lookup yields CDR1 SGHTA and CDR2 FQGNSA. Trimming took off 5 bases at V and 0 bases at J, with 14 bases between the two ends. The CDR3 bases are TGTGCCAGCAGCGGCCGGACGGCTAGCTCCTACGAGCAGTACTTC. Its protein is CASSGRTASSYEQYF.

The rearrangement joins TRBV6-1 to TRBJ2-7, with TRBD2 as a possible D gene (6 bases). Per germline, CDR1 MNHNS and CDR2 SASEGT. V was clipped by 4 bases and J by 0 bases, with 10 bases between them. The CDR3 runs 14 residues. The DNA of the CDR3 is TGTGCCAGCAGTGGCCGGGGGTACTCCTACGAGCAGTACTTC. Amino acid sequence: CASSGRGYSYEQYF.

V gene TRBV6-6 combines with J gene TRBJ2-2; 11 bases map to TRBD1. Germline CDR1 reads MNHNY; CDR2 reads SVGAGI (reference sequence). J was trimmed by 6 bases and V by 4 bases; bases with no gene match: 4. There are 15 residues in the CDR3. In DNA, the CDR3 is TGTGCCAGCAGTTCGGGACAGGGGGTCGCCGGGGAGCTGTTTTTT. This codes for CASSSGQGVAGELFF.

This clone was seen only once. The V and J genes are TRBV11-3 and TRBJ2-1; TRBD1 matches at 7 bases. This CDR3 has 14 residues. The ends lost 3 bases at V and 9 bases at J; junction bases unmatched: 8. CDR1 is SGHNT, CDR2 YENEEA, per germline. In nucleotides, the CDR3 is TGTGCCAGCAGCTTTTATAAGGGGGCAGGTGAGCAGTTCTTC. Protein sequence: CASSFYKGAGEQFF.

The chain recombines TRBV29-1 with TRBJ1-4, with 11 positions matching TRBD1. CDR3 length: 19 residues. J lost 3 bases, V lost 0 bases, and 12 bases had no gene match. Germline CDR1 reads SQVTM; CDR2 reads ANQGSEA. CDR3: CSVEDLDWDRGSANEKLFF. The CDR3 DNA reads TGCAGCGTTGAAGATCTCGATTGGGACAGGGGGTCAGCTAATGAAAAACTGTTTTTT.

This chain links TRBV29-1 with TRBJ2-7, with 9 positions matching TRBD2. CDR1 and CDR2 (germline): SQVTM, ANQGSEA. There are 15 residues in the CDR3. After removal of 4 bases from V and 6 bases from J, the junction contained 13 bases not matched to a gene. CDR3 region: CSVVGAAGGPVEQYF. In DNA form, the CDR3 reads TGCAGCGTTGTCGGGGCGGCGGGAGGGCCCGTCGAGCAGTACTTC.

The chain couples TRBV6-8 to TRBJ2-2; 8 bases line up with TRBD1. V dropped 6 bases and J dropped 2; count of bases not matched to a gene: 5. CDR3 length: 15 residues. CDR1 MNHGY and CDR2 SAAAGT come from the germline V gene. As DNA, the CDR3 is TGTGCCAGCAGGACACAGGGGGGAAACACCGGGGAGCTGTTTTTT. Translating gives CASRTQGGNTGELFF.

The J gene is TRBJ2-7, the V gene TRBV7-9; 7 positions match TRBD1. Per germline, CDR1 SEHNR and CDR2 FQNEAQ (reference sequence). The CDR3 extends over 13 amino acids. The V segment lost 5 bases and the J segment 4 bases; nucleotides outside the gene matches: 5. The CDR3 DNA sequence: TGTGCCAGCAGCCGGGACAGAAAATACGAGCAGTACTTC. This gives the protein CASSRDRKYEQYF. Drawing the rest from reference TRBV7-9 and TRBJ2-7, the complete variable domain is DTGVSQNPRHKITKRGQNVTFRCDPISEHNRLYWYRQTLGQGPEFLTYFQNEAQLEKSRLLSDRFSAERPKGSFSTLEIQRTEQGDSAMYLCASSRDRKYEQYFGPGTRLTVT.

The chain links TRBV27 to TRBJ2-7; possibly TRBD1 for D (6 bases). Germline CDR1 reads MNHEY; CDR2 reads SMNVEV (reference sequence). Between the trimmed V and J ends, which lost 5 bases and 5 bases, there was a span of 16 bases. CDR3 length: 14 amino acids. For the CDR3, the DNA is TGTGCCAGCAGTCGCAGCCAGGGGACGCACGAGCAGTACTTC. Translated: CASSRSQGTHEQYF.

The rearrangement joins TRBV10-2 to TRBJ2-2, with no clear D. This CDR3 comprises 11 residues. V lost 10 bases to trimming and J lost 8 bases, with 11 bases between them. Per germline, CDR1 WSHSY and CDR2 SAAADI. This CDR3 reads CAISISGELFF. The CDR3 DNA reads TGCGCCATTTCAATTTCGGGGGAGCTGTTTTTT.

Note on this clone: Within the sample, other DNA sequences also encode this same CDR3. The J gene is TRBJ2-1, the V gene TRBV27; 7 bases align to TRBD2. Germline CDR1 and CDR2: MNHEY and SMNVEV (reference sequence). The CDR3 covers 14 residues. V was pared by 0 bases and J by 4 bases, with 0 bases of the junction left unmatched. The CDR3 is CASSLSREYNEQFF. The CDR3 DNA sequence: TGTGCCAGCAGTTTATCGCGGGAGTACAATGAGCAGTTCTTC.

The V and J genes are TRBV7-9 and TRBJ2-5; D is unresolved. Germline V lookup: CDR1 SEHNR, CDR2 FQNEAQ (reference sequence). This CDR3 has 13 residues. The germline V and J ends were trimmed by 6 bases and 4 bases, with 12 bases remaining between them. Written as DNA, the CDR3 is TGTGCCAGCAGGCCGGAGTTACGAGAGACCCAGTACTTC. It encodes CASRPELRETQYF.

V gene TRBV25-1 combines with J gene TRBJ2-3; unclear D gene. V was clipped by 4 bases and J by 4 bases, with 12 bases between them. CDR1 and CDR2 (germline): MGHDK, SYGVNS. There are 14 residues in the CDR3. The DNA for the CDR3 is TGTGCCAGCAGTGTCTATGGATCCGCAGATACGCAGTATTTT. This translates into CASSVYGSADTQYF.

V usage is TRBV4-3 and J usage is TRBJ2-1; 9 positions agree with TRBD2. In germline, CDR1 is LGHNA, CDR2 YSLEER. This CDR3 is built from 19 residues. Trimming took 5 bases from V and 3 from J; bases not matched to a gene: 17. In DNA, the CDR3 is TGCGCCAGCAGCAAGACTAGCGGAACGATTATACCTCACTACAATGAGCAGTTCTTC. Amino acid sequence: CASSKTSGTIIPHYNEQFF.

J is TRBJ2-5 and V is TRBV4-3, with D possibly TRBD1 on 5 matching bases. CDR3 length equals 14 residues. The germline V gene has CDR1 LGHNA and CDR2 YSLEER. Deletions cut 3 bases from V and 5 bases from J, with 13 bases between. Here the CDR3 reads CASSHGSGWETQYF. In DNA form, the CDR3 reads TGCGCCAGCAGCCACGGATCAGGGTGGGAGACCCAGTACTTC.

DNA of the CDR3: TGTGCCAGTAAAGAGGATACTACCCGGGAAGCTTTCTTT. Translation gives CASKEDTTREAFF. The gene calls are TRBV19 and TRBJ1-1; D is uncertain. The CDR3 is 13 residues long. Trimming left V 7 bases short and J 8 bases short, with 17 bases between. Germline CDR1 is LNHDA and CDR2 is SQIVND (reference sequence).

The chain has TRBV4-3 and TRBJ2-1; 11 positions match TRBD2. This CDR3 contains 21 residues. Germline V gives CDR1 LGHNA, CDR2 YSLEER. J lost 2 bases, V lost 0 bases, and 15 bases had no gene match. CDR3 residues: CASSQDPPLAGGTTPYNEQFF. The CDR3 nucleotides are TGCGCCAGCAGCCAAGACCCCCCCCTAGCGGGGGGCACGACACCCTACAATGAGCAGTTCTTC.